This T cell receptor (beta chain) was sequenced for a study of blood T cell repertoires in COVID-19. For the study at large: The United States, Italy and Spain supplied acute and convalescent COVID-19 samples.

Data came from immunoSEQ multiplex PCR; TCRdb stores just in-frame clones and leaves some out. The repertoire holds 150,000 to 250,000 clones, with roughly 92% as singletons. Germline V gene sequence: CDR1 GTSNPN, CDR2 SVGIG (reference sequence). The ends were cut back, 4 bases at V and 14 bases at J, with 20 bases in the middle. This CDR3 has 13 amino acids. The clonotype was recovered from a man between 25 and 39 years old with COVID-19, enrolled during active disease. Sequencing used peripheral blood. The rearrangement uses TRBV30 and TRBJ1-4; TRBD1 is a possible D gene (6 bases). The CDR3 loop reads CAWNPGAGTVLFF. DNA of the CDR3: TGTGCCTGGAATCCAGGGGCAGGAACTGTCCTGTTTTTT.